Listed below are T cell receptor beta chains from one sample, sequenced in a study of blood T cell repertoires in COVID-19. Repertoires were generated with immunoSEQ multiplex PCR, while TCRdb's copy carries only in-frame clones and drops some. The sample shows about 260,000 clones, about 88% of them seen only once. The specimen sequenced was PBMCs or T cells enriched from blood (not recorded which). All receptors derive from a woman in her 50s who had recovered from COVID-19. CDR3s include the opening cysteine and the closing phenylalanine or tryptophan. Each record gives: J gene, D gene, clone size, V gene, CDR3 DNA, CDR3 protein. A D gene is named only where the DNA matches it firmly. Only some rows state a clone size, as once, few, many or a class for expanded clones.

>TRBJ2-1|TRBD2|-|TRBV6-2/TRBV6-3
TGTGCCAGCAGTTACTTAGCGGGAGGAGTAGCGTTGTCCTACAATGAGCAGTTCTTC
CASSYLAGGVALSYNEQFF
>TRBJ2-2|TRBD2|-|TRBV6-2/TRBV6-3
TGTGCCAGCAGCCGCCAAGCGGGGGTGTATACCGGGGAGCTGTTTTTT
CASSRQAGVYTGELFF
>TRBJ1-5|TRBD1|-|TRBV4-2
TGTGCCAGCAGCCGGGGACAGGGGGCTCAGCCCCAGCATTTT
CASSRGQGAQPQHF
>TRBJ2-1|TRBD2|-|TRBV9
TGTGCCAGCAGCTCCGGGACTAGTTCTCATGAGCAGTTCTTC
CASSSGTSSHEQFF
>TRBJ2-1|TRBD2|-|TRBV24-1
TGTGCCACCAGTGATCCTACTAGCGGGAGGGCCCATGAGCAGTTCTTC
CATSDPTSGRAHEQFF
>TRBJ2-7|TRBD1|-|TRBV6-5
TGTGCCAGCAGTTCCGGACAGGGGAGCGAGCAGTACTTC
CASSSGQGSEQYF
>TRBJ2-2|TRBD1|-|TRBV5-1
TGCGCCAGCAGCGCGACAGGGGGCGTTGCCGGGGAGCTGTTTTTT
CASSATGGVAGELFF
>TRBJ1-1|-|-|TRBV7-2
TGTGCCAGCAGCTTAGGTGACTGGCGGGTAGCTGAAGCTTTCTTT
CASSLGDWRVAEAFF
>TRBJ2-1|-|-|TRBV6-5
TGTGCCAGCAGTTCCAATTGGCAGGGGAGAACGCATGAGCAGTTCTTC
CASSSNWQGRTHEQFF
>TRBJ1-1|-|once|TRBV5-1
TGCGCCAGCAGCTTGAAGCGGGGGCCGGGCTCTGAAGCTTTCTTT
CASSLKRGPGSEAFF
>TRBJ2-3|TRBD1|-|TRBV7-2
TGTGCCAGCAGCCGCAAGGGACAGGGGATTGGAGATACGCAGTATTTT
CASSRKGQGIGDTQYF
>TRBJ2-3|TRBD2|-|TRBV5-1
TGCGCCAGCAGCTTGGTTCTTAGCGGGAGGGGGAACACAGATACGCAGTATTTT
CASSLVLSGRGNTDTQYF
>TRBJ1-5|-|few|TRBV12-3/TRBV12-4
TGTGCCAGCAGGGGGACGGGGGTACAGCCCCAGCATTTT
CASRGTGVQPQHF
>TRBJ2-1|TRBD2|-|TRBV15
TGTGCCACCAGCAGGGAAACTAGCGGGAGTACCGATGAGCAGTTCTTC
CATSRETSGSTDEQFF
>TRBJ2-1|-|-|TRBV28
TGTGCCAGCAGCCACAGAGGGCCAGCCTACAATGAGCAGTTCTTC
CASSHRGPAYNEQFF
>TRBJ2-7|-|-|TRBV30
TGTGCCTGGAACAGGGAGTCCTACGAGCAGTACTTC
CAWNRESYEQYF
>TRBJ1-2|-|-|TRBV27
TGTGCCAGCAGCTTTTCCCGGGGTGGTGGCTACACCTTC
CASSFSRGGGYTF
>TRBJ1-2|TRBD1|-|TRBV19
TGTGCCAGTAGGGTCGGCAGGGGGCCGAACTATGGCTACACCTTC
CASRVGRGPNYGYTF
>TRBJ2-5|-|-|TRBV10-1
TGCGCCAGCAGTGAAGGTAGCGGAGCAAAAGAGACCCAGTACTTC
CASSEGSGAKETQYF
>TRBJ2-7|-|-|TRBV14
TGTGCCAGCAGCCAGGCTGGTTGGAGCGGCTCCTACGAGCAGTACTTC
CASSQAGWSGSYEQYF
>TRBJ1-1|TRBD1|few|TRBV5-1
TGCGCCAGCAGAGTCACAGGGGGGAACACTGAAGCTTTCTTT
CASRVTGGNTEAFF
>TRBJ1-1|-|once|TRBV5-1
TGCGCCAGCAGCTTCGGGGTGGACACTGAAGCTTTCTTT
CASSFGVDTEAFF
>TRBJ2-7|TRBD2|-|TRBV29-1
TGCAGCGCCGGACTAGCGAACTACGAGCAGTACTTC
CSAGLANYEQYF
>TRBJ1-2|-|-|TRBV19
TGTGCCAGTAGTGCCGGAGAAGCTAACTATGGCTACACCTTC
CASSAGEANYGYTF
>TRBJ1-6|TRBD1|-|TRBV2
TGTGCCAGCATGCCCGGGACAGCCGTATCACCCCTCCACTTT
CASMPGTAVSPLHF
>TRBJ1-5|-|-|TRBV5-5
TGTGCCAGCAGCTTGGCCCGAGGGTTCGGCCAGCCCCAGCATTTT
CASSLARGFGQPQHF
>TRBJ2-7|TRBD2|-|TRBV4-3
TGCGCCAGCAGCCAAGATTCGGCTAGCGGTAACTACGAGCAGTACTTC
CASSQDSASGNYEQYF
>TRBJ2-7|-|-|TRBV28
TGTGCCAGCACTCATAGCTCCTACGAGCAGTACTTC
CASTHSSYEQYF
>TRBJ1-2|TRBD1|-|TRBV3-1/TRBV3-2
TGTGCCAGCAGCCAAGAATATCAGGGGGCGGGCGGCTACACCTTC
CASSQEYQGAGGYTF
>TRBJ2-7|-|-|TRBV5-6
TGTGCCAGCAGCTTGACTAGACCCTACGAGCAGTACTTC
CASSLTRPYEQYF
>TRBJ1-2|-|-|TRBV7-9
TGTGCCAGCAGCCCACCGAGACAGGTTCCGTCCTATGGCTACACCTTC
CASSPPRQVPSYGYTF
>TRBJ1-6|TRBD1|-|TRBV7-3
TGTGCCAGCAGCTCGTCCGGGACAGGGGGTCGTTCACCCCTCCACTTT
CASSSSGTGGRSPLHF
>TRBJ1-2|TRBD1|once|TRBV29-1
TGCAGCGTTGAAGATCGGACAGGGGGCGCGGACTATGGCTACACCTTC
CSVEDRTGGADYGYTF
>TRBJ2-3|TRBD2|-|TRBV6-5
TGTGCCAGCAGTTACTCGATCGGGGGGGACACAGATACGCAGTATTTT
CASSYSIGGDTDTQYF
>TRBJ1-1|-|few|TRBV28
TGTGCCAGCAGTTTTGGGGGGACTGAAGCTTTCTTT
CASSFGGTEAFF
>TRBJ2-7|-|few|TRBV2
TGTGCCAGCAGTGGTTACTACGAGCAGTACTTC
CASSGYYEQYF
>TRBJ2-1|TRBD2|-|TRBV6-2/TRBV6-3
TGTGCCAGCAGTTACTATCTAGCGGGAGGGTACAATGAGCAGTTCTTC
CASSYYLAGGYNEQFF